This T cell receptor (beta chain) was identified during a study of metastatic and nonmetastatic thyroid tumors. Across the whole study: The authors compared repertoires across blood and tumor or nodule tissue from malignant and benign thyroid patients.

Before thyroid surgery, none of the patients had received any treatment. By share, this clone ranks as medium-sized. Its antigen is as yet unknown. Findings and limits, study-wide: The study reportedly found significantly higher TCR beta diversity in malignant thyroid tumors than benign nodules, in blood and tumor.

Original processing notes: The authors used CDR3 differences across clinicopathological groups to build a distant-metastasis classifier for papillary thyroid cancer. TCRdb re-processed the PCR reads through MiXCR. The authors' filters were not applied to this entry. Among 30,000 to 35,000 clones, about a fifth were seen once, and the ten largest hold less than 4%. Germline CDR1 is DFQATT and CDR2 is SNEGSKA (reference sequence). This CDR3 comprises 13 residues. The V end was cut by 6 bases, the J end by 4 bases, with 16 bases between. The TCR originated in a male donor with papillary thyroid cancer or a benign thyroid nodule (not recorded which). Some clones in this sample may be carry-over from other donors' samples. The sequencing sample was made of tumor tissue. The genes are TRBV20-1 and TRBJ2-7; tentatively, D is TRBD1 or TRBD2 (6 bases each). CDR3 sequence reads: CSAHRVGGYEQYF. DNA for the CDR3: TGCAGTGCACACAGGGTGGGAGGTTACGAGCAGTACTTC.